The clone carrying this T cell receptor (beta chain) was picked up one time. Its specificity is unknown. Clones were sequenced by immunoSEQ multiplex PCR, and TCRdb holds only the in-frame ones, with some missing. The data hold tens of thousands of clones, with roughly 80% observed a single time. Trimming removed 5 bases from V and 9 bases from J, with 20 bases in between. The CDR3 is made up of 15 amino acids. Germline V lookup: CDR1 LNHNV, CDR2 YYDKDF (reference sequence). These data come from a study of radiotherapy plus CTLA-4 blockade in lung cancer. Study summary: Disease control was achieved by 31% of patients, and objective responses by less than 20%.

Study results and limitations: Reports identified early blood T cell clone dynamics, with interferon-beta, as the best response predictor. Among blood TCR repertoires after radiotherapy plus ipilimumab, tumor-derived clones expanded.

The rearrangement links TRBV15 to TRBJ1-5; possible D gene TRBD1, 6 bases. The TCR sequence derives from a human donor with non-small cell lung cancer who had stable disease on radiotherapy plus ipilimumab. The source was peripheral blood, collected from a patient treated with radiotherapy plus ipilimumab. CDR3 amino acids: CATSDPDSSSSPQHF. In nucleotides, the CDR3 is TGTGCCACCAGCGATCCGGACAGCTCATCATCGCCCCAGCATTTT.